This T cell receptor (beta chain) was obtained from a study of beta chain features in type 1 diabetes. At the level of the study: Healthy donors resembled patients in age, gender and cell yields.

All of the isolated RNA was reverse transcribed, so expressed TCRB transcripts were sequenced. Clones were sequenced by immunoSEQ multiplex PCR, and TCRdb holds only the in-frame ones, with some missing. This table has 620,000 or so clones, 15% to 19% appearing once. The V gene's germline CDR1 is MGHRA and CDR2 YSYEKL. V shed 0 bases, J shed 4 bases, and the junction held 5 bases outside the gene matches. CDR3 size: 15 residues. This clone was observed a handful of times. Averaging about 0.12 L, one heparinised blood draw came from each individual donor. Sorting with CD45RO/CCR7/CD25/CD127/CD95/CD27 yielded naive, central memory, regulatory and stem-like memory CD4+ cells.

Sequencing was carried out using naive CD4+ T cells from blood. This receptor was taken from a man between 18 and 35 years old in good health. This chain uses TRBV4-1 with TRBJ2-5, with 7 bases matching TRBD1. The DNA of the CDR3 is TGCGCCAGCAGCCAAGAAAAAGGGGGCGGAGAGACCCAGTACTTC. As protein: CASSQEKGGGETQYF.